This is a list of T cell receptor beta chains from one sample in a study of beta chain features in type 1 diabetes. Only in-frame clones appear in the TCRdb table, and some are missing; sequencing was by immunoSEQ multiplex PCR. The data contain about 900,000 clones, 15% to 20% of them singletons. The sequenced material came from naive CD4+ T cells from blood. The receptors come from a woman between 18 and 29 years old in good health. Each CDR3 is given with its conserved first and last residue. D genes are given only for firm matches. A clone size is listed for some rows: how often the clone was seen (once, few, many), or a class if it is expanded.

-	TRBJ2-5	TRBV7-9	-	TGTGCCAGCAGCTTAGCGAGAGGGGGGGAGACCCAGTACTTC	CASSLARGGETQYF
-	TRBJ2-5	TRBV6-5	-	TGTGCCAGCAGTGGCTGGGGGACACAGGAGACCCAGTACTTC	CASSGWGTQETQYF
-	TRBJ1-5	TRBV4-3	-	TGCGCCAGCAGCCAAGATTTTTCCACCGGGAAGCGTCAGCCCCAGCATTTT	CASSQDFSTGKRQPQHF
-	TRBJ2-5	TRBV6-5	TRBD2	TGTGCCAGCAGTTACTGGGCTAGCGGGGGACAAGAGACCCAGTACTTC	CASSYWASGGQETQYF
-	TRBJ2-3	TRBV11-2	-	TGTGCCAGCAGCTTAGAGTGGCATGGGAGCACAGATACGCAGTATTTT	CASSLEWHGSTDTQYF
few	TRBJ2-1	TRBV7-2	-	TGTGCCAGCAGCTTAGTGAGGAATGAGCAGTTCTTC	CASSLVRNEQFF
-	TRBJ2-5	TRBV28	TRBD1	TGTGCCAGCAGTTTATCCCGCGGACAGGGCCCAGAGACCCAGTACTTC	CASSLSRGQGPETQYF
few	TRBJ2-7	TRBV10-3	-	TGTGCCATCAGTGACCAAACAGGGCCGGGTGGGGCCGAGTACTTC	CAISDQTGPGGAEYF
few	TRBJ2-2	TRBV15	TRBD1	TGTGCCACCAGCAGAGAAGGGGGCCTCACCGGGGAGCTGTTTTTT	CATSREGGLTGELFF
few	TRBJ2-7	TRBV18	TRBD1	TGTGCCAGCTCACTCCTGGGACAGGGATCCTACGAGCAGTACTTC	CASSLLGQGSYEQYF
few	TRBJ1-1	TRBV10-3	TRBD1	TGTGCCATCAGTCTCCGTCCAGGGGGCTGGGACACTGAAGCTTTCTTT	CAISLRPGGWDTEAFF
-	TRBJ2-5	TRBV7-9	-	TGTGCCAGCAGCTTCTATGGAGAGGAGACCCAGTACTTC	CASSFYGEETQYF
few	TRBJ2-3	TRBV5-4	-	TGTGCCAGCAGCTTAAGCGGCACAGATACGCAGTATTTT	CASSLSGTDTQYF
few	TRBJ1-5	TRBV18	-	TGTGCCAGCTCACCGATGGCCCGCAATCAGCCCCAGCATTTT	CASSPMARNQPQHF
-	TRBJ2-7	TRBV4-2	-	TGTGCCAGCAGCCAAGGTCTCCTAGCGACCGGCAATACCTACGAGCAGTACTTC	CASSQGLLATGNTYEQYF
few	TRBJ2-6	TRBV6-5	-	TGTGCCAGCAGCCTAGGGGGGACTGGGGCCAACGTCCTGACTTTC	CASSLGGTGANVLTF
-	TRBJ2-1	TRBV10-3	-	TGTGCCATCAGTGAGTCGGTGGCTGGCAATGAGCAGTTCTTC	CAISESVAGNEQFF